The present entry profiles one T cell receptor (beta chain) with its context. The entry originates in a study of blood T cell repertoires in COVID-19. About the research overall: Donors in the United States, Italy and Spain gave samples during acute or convalescent COVID-19.

Sequencing was performed with immunoSEQ multiplex PCR; in TCRdb, only in-frame clones are kept and a portion is missing. Of tens of thousands of clones in the sample, less than 85% were seen once. What was sequenced was peripheral blood. The receptor's source is a man aged 45-65 years with acute or convalescent COVID-19.

The CDR3 reads CASSLRQGNTEAFF. The CDR3 nucleotides are TGCGCCAGCAGCTTGCGTCAGGGAAACACTGAAGCTTTCTTT. This chain joins TRBV5-1 and TRBJ1-1; the D gene is possibly TRBD1 (5 bases). The CDR3 consists of 14 residues. V lost 1 base and J 2 bases, leaving 9 bases between the germline ends. CDR1 is SGHRS and CDR2 is YFSETQ in the germline V gene.